The entry below gives a single T cell receptor beta chain sequence along with its context. What it binds is unknown. Per germline, CDR1 LGHNA and CDR2 YNFKEQ. The CDR3 runs 15 residues. The ends lost 6 bases at V and 4 bases at J; junction bases unmatched: 10. The sample originates from a study of shared clonotypes between healthy human individuals. For the study at large: Serving as donors were two women and a few men, whose ages spanned 18 to 49. Researchers assigned three CD4 naive, three CD4 memory, two CD8 naive and one CD8 memory plate to each donor. Study-level points and caveats: Generally, naive subsets came out with larger estimated richness than memory subsets.

Generated by immunoSEQ multiplex PCR, the TCRdb table keeps only in-frame clones and is missing some. The table includes some 1,100,000 clones, around 82% detected once. The sample consisted of memory CD4+ T cells from PBMCs. Sample subset: CD45RA-negative fraction. The chain links TRBV4-2 to TRBJ2-5; 8 bases are a match to TRBD2. The receptor was isolated from a man aged 18-30 years in good health. Some clones in this sample may be carry-over from other donors' samples. This chain's CDR3 is CASRRTGGPGETQYF. CDR3 coding DNA: TGTGCCAGCAGAAGGACGGGAGGGCCAGGAGAGACCCAGTACTTC.